This passage covers 14 T cell receptor beta chains from one sample sequenced in a study of spatial heterogeneity in lung cancer. Time point of the sample: blood at routine non-recurrence follow-up after resection. A single record per CDR3 protein comes from TCRdb applying MiXCR to the 5' RACE reads. Of under 150,000 distinct CDR3 sequences listed, 10% to 14% were seen once; the top ten hold 20% to 25%. Sequenced material: PBMCs, taken at follow-up. Receptor source: a female donor with early-stage non-small cell lung cancer.

This clonotype has only a few counts. The chain joins TRBV7-2 to TRBJ1-2; D is ambiguous. Between the trimmed V and J ends, which lost 1 base and 0 bases, there was a span of 9 bases. CDR1 is SGHTA and CDR2 is FQGNSA in the germline V gene. The CDR3 contains 15 residues. CDR3 DNA: TGTGCCAGCAGCTTAGGTTTAGGAGCTAACTATGGCTACACCTTC. It codes for CASSLGLGANYGYTF.

This clonotype was counted between two and nine times. The chain links TRBV29-1 to TRBJ1-1, with 8 bases aligning to TRBD1. Germline V gene lookup returns CDR1 SQVTM and CDR2 ANQGSEA. The V and J ends lost 7 bases and 1 base, in that order; junction bases with no gene match: 5. The CDR3 loop spans 13 amino acids. CDR3 in amino acids: CSGTGQGNTEAFF. Here the CDR3 DNA reads TGCAGCGGTACCGGACAGGGGAACACTGAAGCTTTCTTT.

This chain joins TRBV2 and TRBJ2-5, with 7 bases lining up with TRBD2. CDR3 length: 14 amino acids. V shed 6 bases, J shed 5 bases, and the junction held 9 bases outside the gene matches. CDR1 and CDR2 (germline): SNHLY, FYNNEI. This CDR3 reads CASRTRTSSETQYF. For the CDR3, the DNA is TGTGCCAGCAGAACTAGGACTAGTTCGGAGACCCAGTACTTC.

This clonotype appeared a few times. The gene calls are TRBV12-3 or TRBV12-4 and TRBJ1-1; D may be TRBD1 (6 bases). CDR3 length equals 15 residues. V was trimmed by 3 bases and J by 2 bases, leaving 13 bases between them. This CDR3 reads CASSFRTGKNTEAFF. For the CDR3, the DNA is TGTGCCAGCAGTTTTCGAACAGGGAAAAACACTGAAGCTTTCTTT.

The rearrangement joins TRBV28 to TRBJ2-7; 7 nucleotides line up with TRBD2. V was pared by 6 bases and J by 4 bases, with 12 bases of the junction left unmatched. The V gene's germline CDR1 is MDHEN and CDR2 SYDVKM. The CDR3 loop spans 15 amino acids. CDR3 in DNA: TGTGCCAGCAGCCTGACAGCGGGATTGCGGTACGAGCAGTACTTC. Encoded protein: CASSLTAGLRYEQYF.

The rearrangement joins TRBV7-2 to TRBJ2-4; perhaps TRBD2 as D (5 bases). The CDR3 extends over 17 amino acids. Per germline, CDR1 SGHTA and CDR2 FQGNSA. V dropped 5 bases and J dropped 1 base, with 18 bases sitting between them. The CDR3 nucleotides read TGTGCCAGCAGCCCCACCGCAGGCGGGCTGGCCAAAAACATTCAGTACTTC. It specifies CASSPTAGGLAKNIQYF.

The rearrangement links TRBV11-2 to TRBJ2-3, with unresolved D. The CDR3 covers 15 residues. Germline V gene lookup returns CDR1 SGHAT and CDR2 FQNNGV. Trimming stripped 2 bases from V and 3 bases from J, with 12 bases between. CDR3 coding DNA: TGTGCCAGCAGCTTAACAGCTTCGAGAACAGATACGCAGTATTTT. This translates into CASSLTASRTDTQYF.

This clonotype was detected ten times or more. The CDR3 is CASSEDSAGTQYF. The CDR3 DNA is TGTGCCAGCAGCGAGGACTCGGCAGGGACCCAGTACTTC. This rearrangement joins TRBV7-9 to TRBJ2-5; tentatively, D is TRBD2 (5 bases). This CDR3 is 13 amino acids long. V was pared by 5 bases and J by 7 bases, with 14 bases between. Germline V gene sequence: CDR1 SEHNR, CDR2 FQNEAQ (reference sequence).

This clonotype was counted between two and nine times. The rearrangement joins TRBV27 to TRBJ1-4; D is unresolved. Trimming shortened V by 7 bases and J by 3 bases, and 15 bases separated the two germline ends. The CDR3 is 15 amino acids. The germline V gene encodes CDR1 MNHEY and CDR2 SMNVEV (reference sequence). CDR3 DNA: TGTGCCAGCACCTCCCGGACGGGCCCTAATGAAAAACTGTTTTTT. Encoded protein: CASTSRTGPNEKLFF. The entire variable domain, with the rest obtained from reference TRBV27 and TRBJ1-4, is as follows: EAQVTQNPRYLITVTGKKLTVTCSQNMNHEYMSWYRQDPGLGLRQIYYSMNVEVTDKGDVPEGYKVSRKEKRNFPLILESPSPNQTSLYFCASTSRTGPNEKLFFGSGTQLSVL.

The gene calls are TRBV5-6 and TRBJ1-2; 9 bases line up with TRBD1. The CDR3 contains 15 residues. Germline V CDR1 and CDR2: SGHDT, YYEEEE. The trim removed 4 bases at V and 3 bases at J, leaving 7 bases unmatched. The CDR3 DNA reads as TGTGCCAGCAGCCGGGGACAGGGAGTTGACTATGGCTACACCTTC. It yields the protein CASSRGQGVDYGYTF.

This clonotype has a handful of counts. The gene calls are TRBV11-3 and TRBJ2-1; TRBD2 aligns across 7 bases. V gave up 0 bases and J gave up 11 bases; unmatched junction bases: 7. Germline V gives CDR1 SGHNT, CDR2 YENEEA. The CDR3 length is 14 residues. The CDR3 reads CASSLDLSGIQQFF. CDR3 coding DNA: TGTGCCAGCAGCTTAGATCTAAGCGGGATACAGCAGTTCTTC. The full variable domain, its missing parts supplied by reference TRBV11-3 and TRBJ2-1, is EAGVVQSPRYKIIEKKQPVAFWCNPISGHNTLYWYLQNLGQGPELLIRYENEEAVDDSQLPKDRFSAERLKGVDSTLKIQPAELGDSAVYLCASSLDLSGIQQFFGPGTRLTVL.

This clonotype came up many times. This rearrangement joins TRBV29-1 to TRBJ2-1; D might be TRBD2 (6 bases). CDR1 is SQVTM and CDR2 is ANQGSEA in the germline V gene. V lost 3 bases, J lost 4 bases, and 13 bases lay in between. The CDR3 loop spans 14 amino acids. Written as DNA, the CDR3 is TGCAGCGTTGACGAGGGAGGCGGATACAATGAGCAGTTCTTC. The encoded protein is CSVDEGGGYNEQFF.

This clonotype was recorded at least ten times. The chain recombines TRBV12-3 or TRBV12-4 with TRBJ1-1; no firm D call. CDR3 length: 17 residues. Deletions cut 5 bases from V and 0 bases from J, with 19 bases between. This chain's CDR3 is CASSPRQALHVNTEAFF. CDR3 DNA: TGTGCCAGCAGTCCCCGACAAGCTCTCCATGTGAACACTGAAGCTTTCTTT.

The genes are TRBV2 and TRBJ1-1; D uncertain. Germline loops: CDR1 SNHLY, CDR2 FYNNEI. The CDR3 consists of 12 residues. The V and J ends lost 0 bases and 5 bases respectively, with 4 bases between them. In DNA, the CDR3 is TGTGCCAGCAGTGAAGCCTGGACTGAAGCTTTCTTT. It codes for CASSEAWTEAFF.